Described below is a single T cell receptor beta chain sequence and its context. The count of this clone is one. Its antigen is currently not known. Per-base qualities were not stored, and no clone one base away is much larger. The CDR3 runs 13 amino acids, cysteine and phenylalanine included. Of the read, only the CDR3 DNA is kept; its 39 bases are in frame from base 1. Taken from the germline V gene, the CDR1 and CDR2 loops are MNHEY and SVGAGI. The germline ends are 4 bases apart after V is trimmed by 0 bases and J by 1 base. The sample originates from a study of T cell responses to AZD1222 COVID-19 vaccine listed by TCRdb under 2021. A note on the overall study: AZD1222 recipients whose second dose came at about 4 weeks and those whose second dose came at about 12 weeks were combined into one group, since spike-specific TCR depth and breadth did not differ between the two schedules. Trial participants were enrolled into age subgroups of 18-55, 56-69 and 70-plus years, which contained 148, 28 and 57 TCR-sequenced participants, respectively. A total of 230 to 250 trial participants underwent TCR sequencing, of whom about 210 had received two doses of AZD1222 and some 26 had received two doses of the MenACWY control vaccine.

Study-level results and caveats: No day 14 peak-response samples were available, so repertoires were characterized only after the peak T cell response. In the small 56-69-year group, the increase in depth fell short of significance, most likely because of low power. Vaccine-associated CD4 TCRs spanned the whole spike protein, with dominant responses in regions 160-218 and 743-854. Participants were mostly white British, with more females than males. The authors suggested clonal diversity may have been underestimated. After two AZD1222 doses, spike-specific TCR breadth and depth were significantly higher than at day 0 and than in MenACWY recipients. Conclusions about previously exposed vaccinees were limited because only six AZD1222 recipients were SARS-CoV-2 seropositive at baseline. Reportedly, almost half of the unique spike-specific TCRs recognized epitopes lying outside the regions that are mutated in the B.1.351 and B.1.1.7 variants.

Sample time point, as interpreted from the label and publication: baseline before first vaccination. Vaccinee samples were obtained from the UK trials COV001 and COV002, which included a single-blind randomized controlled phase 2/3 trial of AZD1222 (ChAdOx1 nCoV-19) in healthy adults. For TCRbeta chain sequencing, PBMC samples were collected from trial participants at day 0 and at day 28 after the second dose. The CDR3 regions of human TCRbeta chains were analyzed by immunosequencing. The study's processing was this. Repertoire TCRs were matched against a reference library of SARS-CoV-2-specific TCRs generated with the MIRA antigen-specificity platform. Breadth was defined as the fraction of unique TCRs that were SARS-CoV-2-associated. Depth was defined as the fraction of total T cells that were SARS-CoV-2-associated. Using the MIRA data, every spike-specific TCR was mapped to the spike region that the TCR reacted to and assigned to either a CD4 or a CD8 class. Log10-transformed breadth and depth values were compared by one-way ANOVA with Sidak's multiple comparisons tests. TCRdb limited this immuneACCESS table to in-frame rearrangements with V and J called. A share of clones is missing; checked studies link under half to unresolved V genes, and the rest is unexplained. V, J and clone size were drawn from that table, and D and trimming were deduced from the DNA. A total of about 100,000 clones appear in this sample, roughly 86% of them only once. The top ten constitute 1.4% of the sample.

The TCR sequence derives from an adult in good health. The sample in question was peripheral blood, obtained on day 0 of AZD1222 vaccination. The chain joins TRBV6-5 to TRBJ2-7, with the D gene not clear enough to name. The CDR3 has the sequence CASSYSPSYEQYF. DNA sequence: TGTGCCAGCAGTTACTCACCTTCCTACGAGCAGTACTTC.